This is a list of T cell receptor beta chains from one sample in a study of cytomegalovirus exposure and HLA in healthy donors. Profiling relied on immunoSEQ multiplex PCR, and the TCRdb table lists in-frame clones only, not all of them. The sample holds hundreds of thousands of clones; almost 80% are singletons and the top ten take less than 2%. Sequenced sample: PBMCs. The receptors were gathered from a male donor in good health and CMV-seronegative. Each CDR3 is given with its conserved first and last residue. The D gene is left open where the match is weak. Only part of the rows carry a size: once, few, many, or a class if the clone is expanded.

D gene	V gene	clone size	J gene	CDR3 protein	CDR3 DNA
TRBD1	TRBV6-5	NA	TRBJ1-1	CASSGQGGNTEAFF	TGTGCCAGCAGTGGACAGGGCGGGAACACTGAAGCTTTCTTT
TRBD1	TRBV6-6	NA	TRBJ2-2	CASSYRGQGAGGELFF	TGTGCCAGCAGTTACCGGGGACAGGGGGCGGGCGGGGAGCTGTTTTTT
NA	TRBV5-5	NA	TRBJ1-1	CASRPDPPRGNTEAFF	TGTGCCAGCAGACCGGACCCACCCCGGGGGAACACTGAAGCTTTCTTT
NA	TRBV7-3	few	TRBJ2-1	CASSLTGDNEQFF	TGTGCCAGCAGCTTAACAGGGGACAATGAGCAGTTCTTC
NA	TRBV9	NA	TRBJ2-2	CASRPPARGNTGELFF	TGTGCCAGCCGCCCGCCGGCCAGGGGAAACACCGGGGAGCTGTTTTTT
NA	TRBV15	few	TRBJ2-5	CATSRDFGRGETQYF	TGTGCCACCAGCAGAGATTTCGGGCGGGGAGAGACCCAGTACTTC
TRBD2	TRBV11-1	NA	TRBJ2-3	CASSSGLAGEGTDTQYF	TGTGCCAGCAGCTCAGGACTAGCGGGAGAGGGAACAGATACGCAGTATTTT
NA	TRBV9	NA	TRBJ1-2	CASSATGWDYGYTF	TGTGCCAGCAGCGCCACAGGGTGGGACTATGGCTACACCTTC
NA	TRBV6-1	NA	TRBJ2-2	CASSDKGGPGELFF	TGTGCCAGCAGCGACAAGGGGGGGCCCGGGGAGCTGTTTTTT
NA	TRBV11-3	NA	TRBJ2-5	CASSLGGLQETQYF	TGTGCCAGCAGCTTAGGAGGACTACAAGAGACCCAGTACTTC
NA	TRBV21-1	NA	TRBJ2-5	CASSSSSTAYWEQYF	TGTGCCAGCAGCTCCAGTAGTACGGCCTATTGGGAGCAGTACTTC